The 21 T cell receptor beta chains reported below all come from one sample, sequenced in a study of blood T cell repertoires in COVID-19. The assay was immunoSEQ multiplex PCR, and TCRdb's table has in-frame clones only and misses some. The repertoire holds about 100,000 clones, with around four fifths as singletons. The source material was peripheral blood. These receptor sequences come from a man aged 65 to 85 with acute or convalescent COVID-19.

This clone showed up just a few times. V and J are TRBV6-5 and TRBJ1-1; 10 bases are shared with TRBD1. This CDR3 is 13 amino acids long. V trimming: 7 bases; J trimming: 7 bases; junction bases outside the gene matches: 6. The germline V gene encodes CDR1 MNHEY and CDR2 SVGAGI. CDR3 sequence: CASTLDRGNEAFF. The CDR3 nucleotides read TGTGCCAGCACCTTGGACAGGGGGAATGAAGCTTTCTTT.

The chain couples TRBV4-2 to TRBJ2-5; TRBD2 matches at 12 bases. Germline CDR1 reads LGHNA; CDR2 reads YNFKEQ. The V gene end was trimmed by 1 base and the J gene end by 2 bases; junction bases not matched to a gene: 2. The CDR3 covers 16 residues. In DNA form, the CDR3 reads TGTGCCAGCAGCCAAGGGGGACTAGCGGGTCAAGAGACCCAGTACTTC. It encodes CASSQGGLAGQETQYF.

The V and J genes are TRBV6-6 and TRBJ1-6; TRBD1 aligns across 7 bases. Germline loops: CDR1 MNHNY, CDR2 SVGAGI (reference sequence). V trimming: 4 bases; J trimming: 7 bases; junction bases outside the gene matches: 1. The CDR3 totals 13 residues. CDR3 DNA: TGTGCCAGCAGTTCAGGGGGGAATTCACCCCTCCACTTT. Translated, it gives CASSSGGNSPLHF.

The genes are TRBV11-3 and TRBJ2-3, with 8 bases fitting TRBD2. The J segment lost 4 bases and the V segment lost 4 bases, leaving 7 bases of the junction unmatched. This CDR3 comprises 15 residues. Germline values: CDR1 SGHNT, CDR2 YENEEA. The CDR3 bases are TGTGCCAGCAGCTCGACCGGGGGGGCGGCAGATACGCAGTATTTT. This sequence encodes CASSSTGGAADTQYF.

The chain is built from TRBV5-1 and TRBJ2-1, with D maybe TRBD2 (5 bases). With 0 bases removed from V and 5 bases from J, the gap between germline ends came to 12 bases. Germline CDR1 reads SGHRS; CDR2 reads YFSETQ. The CDR3 is 15 amino acids. This CDR3 is CASSLVPGFNNEQFF. The CDR3 DNA reads as TGCGCCAGCAGCTTGGTTCCGGGGTTTAACAATGAGCAGTTCTTC.

This chain links TRBV18 with TRBJ2-6; TRBD2 is a possible D gene (6 bases). CDR1 KGHSH and CDR2 LQKENI come from the germline V gene. The V gene lost 2 bases and the J gene lost 4 bases, with 9 bases spanning the gap. The CDR3 has 15 amino acids. CDR3 coding DNA: TGTGCCAGCTCACCAGGGGGGTCCGGGGCCAACGTCCTGACTTTC. Its translation is CASSPGGSGANVLTF.

The V gene is TRBV2, the J gene TRBJ2-1, with 10 bases lining up with TRBD2. The CDR3 length is 15 residues. Germline assignment: CDR1 SNHLY and CDR2 FYNNEI. V lost 5 bases, J lost 5 bases, and 6 bases stayed unmatched. Here the CDR3 DNA reads TGTGCCAGCAGTCCGACTAGCGGGCGCCACAATGAGCAGTTCTTC. Translation gives CASSPTSGRHNEQFF.

The rearrangement uses TRBV7-2 and TRBJ2-7; D possibly corresponds to TRBD1 (6 bases). CDR1 and CDR2 (germline): SGHTA, FQGNSA. The CDR3 covers 14 residues. Trimming shortened V by 5 bases and J by 0 bases, and 11 bases separated the two germline ends. This CDR3 is CASSVPGHSYEQYF. CDR3 nucleotides: TGTGCCAGCAGCGTACCGGGACACTCCTACGAGCAGTACTTC.

The V gene is TRBV6-2 or TRBV6-3, the J gene TRBJ1-4, with D possibly TRBD1 on 5 matching bases. Germline V gene sequence: CDR1 MNHEY, CDR2 SVGEGT. Trimming took off 2 bases at V and 4 bases at J, with 17 bases between the two ends. This CDR3 spans 17 amino acids. CDR3 sequence (DNA): TGTGCCAGCAGTTACGTTCGGGACTCGGGATTTAATGAAAAACTGTTTTTT. Residues: CASSYVRDSGFNEKLFF.

V usage is TRBV5-6 and J usage is TRBJ2-3; 7 positions match TRBD1. The V gene's germline CDR1 is SGHDT and CDR2 YYEEEE. Germline trimming cut 0 bases from V and 7 bases from J; bases unmatched to any gene: 2. The CDR3 is 13 residues long. The CDR3 sequence: CASSLGQGYTQYF. Written as DNA, the CDR3 is TGTGCCAGCAGCTTGGGACAGGGATATACGCAGTATTTT.

This chain uses TRBV13 with TRBJ1-4; 7 nucleotides agree with TRBD1. Per germline, CDR1 PRHDT and CDR2 FYEKMQ (reference sequence). The CDR3 has 14 amino acids. J lost 5 bases, V lost 1 base, and 1 base had no gene match. The CDR3 spells CASSLAGGNEKLFF. The CDR3 region has the DNA TGTGCCAGCAGCTTAGCAGGGGGGAATGAAAAACTGTTTTTT.

This clone has just one count. V and J are TRBV10-3 and TRBJ2-7; TRBD1 matches 7 bases. The J segment lost 1 base and the V segment lost 7 bases, leaving 16 bases of the junction unmatched. The V gene's germline CDR1 is ENHRY and CDR2 SYGVKD. The CDR3 runs to 17 residues. The CDR3 loop is CAITPTEDREGSYEQYF. The DNA of the CDR3 is TGTGCCATCACCCCGACTGAAGACAGGGAAGGGTCCTACGAGCAGTACTTC.

The chain uses TRBV12-5 and TRBJ1-4; possible D gene TRBD1, 5 bases. The germline CDR1 and CDR2 sequences are LGHNT and FRNRAP. The germline V and J ends were trimmed by 9 bases and 8 bases, with 19 bases remaining between them. The CDR3 runs to 14 residues. The CDR3 reads CASTQVGGREKLFF. The CDR3 DNA reads TGTGCTAGCACCCAGGTGGGGGGACGGGAAAAACTGTTTTTT.

V usage is TRBV9 and J usage is TRBJ1-5, with unresolved D. Germline loops: CDR1 SGDLS, CDR2 YYNGEE. The CDR3 runs to 15 residues. Trimming left V 1 base short and J 0 bases short, with 8 bases between. This CDR3 is CASSVTPDSNQPQHF. As DNA, the CDR3 is TGTGCCAGCAGCGTAACCCCAGATAGCAATCAGCCCCAGCATTTT.

Only a few counts were recorded for this clone. The V gene is TRBV9, the J gene TRBJ1-4; TRBD1 agrees at 10 bases. This CDR3 is 17 amino acids long. With 2 bases clipped from V and 2 bases from J, the junction kept 6 bases outside the gene matches. Germline V lookup: CDR1 SGDLS, CDR2 YYNGEE. The CDR3 sequence: CASSVGTGVWTNEKLFF. The CDR3, as DNA: TGTGCCAGCAGCGTGGGGACAGGGGTTTGGACTAATGAAAAACTGTTTTTT.

This clone was observed a single time. The sample holds other DNA sequences that translate to the same CDR3. This chain links TRBV6-4 with TRBJ1-1, with TRBD1 matching over 7 bases. Germline V gene lookup returns CDR1 MRHNA and CDR2 SNTAGT. The CDR3 extends over 14 amino acids. J lost 0 bases, V lost 6 bases, and 4 bases had no gene match. The CDR3 bases are TGTGCCAGCAGCGTGGACAGGTTGAACACTGAAGCTTTCTTT. This gives the protein CASSVDRLNTEAFF.

This chain connects TRBV19 to TRBJ2-1; 8 positions agree with TRBD1. Trimming cost V 0 bases and J 12 bases; bases outside gene matches: 7. This CDR3 comprises 14 residues. Germline-derived CDR1 and CDR2 are LNHDA and SQIVND (reference sequence). CDR3 loop: CASSIDPGTGGQFF. CDR3 nucleotides: TGTGCCAGTAGTATAGATCCGGGGACAGGTGGGCAGTTCTTC.

This clone has just a few counts. CDR3 residues: CASSQDLNSNQPQHF. DNA of the CDR3: TGTGCCAGCAGCCAAGATTTAAACAGTAATCAGCCCCAGCATTTT. This chain uses TRBV4-2 with TRBJ1-5; D is uncertain. The V gene's germline CDR1 is LGHNA and CDR2 YNFKEQ. The CDR3 is 15 residues long. V was shortened by 0 bases and J by 4 bases, with 10 bases between the two germline ends.

The chain is built from TRBV5-6 and TRBJ2-2; TRBD2 matches 10 bases. V lost 2 bases to trimming and J lost 7 bases; unmatched junction nucleotides: 8. The germline CDR1 and CDR2 sequences are SGHDT and YYEEEE. CDR3 length equals 16 residues. The CDR3 sequence is CASSFGLAGVSGELFF. The CDR3 DNA reads as TGTGCCAGCAGCTTCGGCCTAGCGGGGGTTAGCGGGGAGCTGTTTTTT.

The rearrangement joins TRBV23-1 to TRBJ1-1; TRBD1 is a possible D gene (5 bases). TRBV23-1 is classed as an ORF, of uncertain function. The CDR3 runs 15 residues. With 0 bases removed from V and 1 base from J, the gap between germline ends came to 9 bases. The CDR3 coding sequence is TGCGCCAGCAGTCAATCAACAGGAACGAACACTGAAGCTTTCTTT. As protein: CASSQSTGTNTEAFF.

V gene TRBV19 combines with J gene TRBJ1-6; 7 bases are a match to TRBD1. The V segment lost 5 bases and the J segment 5 bases; nucleotides outside the gene matches: 6. This CDR3 spans 15 amino acids. Germline CDR1 and CDR2: LNHDA and SQIVND (reference sequence). The CDR3 protein is CASSVGQVDNSPLHF. The CDR3 DNA is TGTGCCAGTAGTGTCGGACAGGTTGATAATTCACCCCTCCACTTT.